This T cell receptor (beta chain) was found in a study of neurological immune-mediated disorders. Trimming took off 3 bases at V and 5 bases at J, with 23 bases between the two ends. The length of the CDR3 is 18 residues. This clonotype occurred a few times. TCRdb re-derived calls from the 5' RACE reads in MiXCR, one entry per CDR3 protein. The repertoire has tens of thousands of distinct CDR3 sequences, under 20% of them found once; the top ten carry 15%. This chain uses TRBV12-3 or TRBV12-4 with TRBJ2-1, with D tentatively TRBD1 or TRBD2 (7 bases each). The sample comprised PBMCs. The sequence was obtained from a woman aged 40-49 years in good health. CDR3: CASSFPLGEGAGNNEQFF. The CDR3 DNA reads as TGTGCCAGCAGTTTCCCTCTGGGGGAGGGGGCTGGGAACAATGAGCAGTTCTTC.